Listed below are T cell receptor beta chains from one sample, sequenced in a study of pediatric ulcerative colitis. Sequencing used immunoSEQ multiplex PCR; TCRdb keeps in-frame clones, though not all of them. The sample includes 40,000 to 55,000 clones, 78% of them seen just once. The sequencing input was gut tissue. The source of these receptors is a girl aged 5 to 17 with moderate ulcerative colitis. CDR3s include the opening cysteine and the closing phenylalanine or tryptophan. A D gene is named only where the DNA matches it firmly. Size tells how often a clone was seen (once, few, many) or the class of an expanded clone, and some rows leave it out.

clone size: once; V gene: TRBV5-1; J gene: TRBJ2-3; D gene: TRBD2; CDR3 length: 17; CDR3 DNA: TGCGCCAGCAGCTGGGCCCTCCTAGCGGGGGGGCCAGGTACGCAGTATTTT; CDR3 protein: CASSWALLAGGPGTQYF
clone size: NA; V gene: TRBV5-5; J gene: TRBJ1-1; D gene: NA; CDR3 length: 18; CDR3 DNA: TGTGCCAGCAGCTCACCCGGGACATCTATGTGGGGCAACACTGAAGCTTTCTTT; CDR3 protein: CASSSPGTSMWGNTEAFF
clone size: NA; V gene: TRBV10-3; J gene: TRBJ2-3; D gene: NA; CDR3 length: 13; CDR3 DNA: TGTGCCATCAGCCCCGGGGTGGCAGATACGCAGTATTTT; CDR3 protein: CAISPGVADTQYF
clone size: NA; V gene: TRBV5-1; J gene: TRBJ2-1; D gene: TRBD2; CDR3 length: 15; CDR3 DNA: TGCGCCAGCAGCTTGGGCGGGAGGGCCTTGAATGAGCAGTTCTTC; CDR3 protein: CASSLGGRALNEQFF
clone size: few; V gene: TRBV7-3; J gene: TRBJ1-4; D gene: TRBD1; CDR3 length: 16; CDR3 DNA: TGTGCCAGCAGCTTAAACAGGGGGCCTAGAGGTGAAAAACTGTTTTTT; CDR3 protein: CASSLNRGPRGEKLFF
clone size: few; V gene: TRBV19; J gene: TRBJ1-2; D gene: TRBD1; CDR3 length: 12; CDR3 DNA: TGTGCCAGTAGTTTCCACAGGGGTGGCTACACCTTC; CDR3 protein: CASSFHRGGYTF
clone size: NA; V gene: TRBV19; J gene: TRBJ1-1; D gene: TRBD1; CDR3 length: 14; CDR3 DNA: TGTGCCAGTAGTACAAGACAGGGAGGGGGTGAAGCTTTCTTT; CDR3 protein: CASSTRQGGGEAFF
clone size: NA; V gene: TRBV11-2; J gene: TRBJ1-6; D gene: NA; CDR3 length: 15; CDR3 DNA: TGTGCCAGCAGCTCCTGGGGGACGGCTAATTCACCCCTCCACTTT; CDR3 protein: CASSSWGTANSPLHF
clone size: NA; V gene: TRBV7-9; J gene: TRBJ2-2; D gene: TRBD2; CDR3 length: 16; CDR3 DNA: TGTGCCAGCAGGCTACTAGCGGGGGCGGTGGCCGGGGAGCTGTTTTTT; CDR3 protein: CASRLLAGAVAGELFF
clone size: NA; V gene: TRBV18; J gene: TRBJ1-1; D gene: NA; CDR3 length: 15; CDR3 DNA: TGTGCCAGCCACGAAATGGTGGCGTTGTACACTGAAGCTTTCTTT; CDR3 protein: CASHEMVALYTEAFF
clone size: NA; V gene: TRBV28; J gene: TRBJ2-3; D gene: NA; CDR3 length: 13; CDR3 DNA: TGTGCCATCCGTGGGGATAGCACAGATACGCAGTATTTT; CDR3 protein: CAIRGDSTDTQYF
clone size: NA; V gene: TRBV7-8; J gene: TRBJ1-1; D gene: TRBD1; CDR3 length: 13; CDR3 DNA: TGTGCCAGCAGCACCACAGGGGTTACTGAAGCTTTCTTT; CDR3 protein: CASSTTGVTEAFF
clone size: once; V gene: TRBV6-1; J gene: TRBJ1-1; D gene: TRBD1; CDR3 length: 15; CDR3 DNA: TGTGCCAGCACCTATGACAGGGGGAGGGACACTGAAGCTTTCTTT; CDR3 protein: CASTYDRGRDTEAFF
clone size: NA; V gene: TRBV29-1; J gene: TRBJ1-1; D gene: NA; CDR3 length: 16; CDR3 DNA: TGCAGCGTTGAAGATCCCGTGGGGGTAGTGAACACTGAAGCTTTCTTT; CDR3 protein: CSVEDPVGVVNTEAFF
clone size: NA; V gene: TRBV2; J gene: TRBJ2-2; D gene: TRBD2; CDR3 length: 16; CDR3 DNA: TGTGCCAGCACCACGGGACTAGCGGGAGGGGCCGGGGAGCTGTTTTTT; CDR3 protein: CASTTGLAGGAGELFF
clone size: NA; V gene: TRBV19; J gene: TRBJ1-1; D gene: NA; CDR3 length: 12; CDR3 DNA: TGTGCCAGCAACGGGAAGAACACTGAAGCTTTCTTT; CDR3 protein: CASNGKNTEAFF
clone size: NA; V gene: TRBV7-2; J gene: TRBJ1-5; D gene: NA; CDR3 length: 16; CDR3 DNA: TGTGCCAGCAGCTTGCAGGGGAGGAATGCGGATCAGCCCCAGCATTTT; CDR3 protein: CASSLQGRNADQPQHF
clone size: once; V gene: TRBV18; J gene: TRBJ2-5; D gene: NA; CDR3 length: 12; CDR3 DNA: TGTGCCAGCTCACCGCGAGAAGAGACCCAGTACTTC; CDR3 protein: CASSPREETQYF
clone size: few; V gene: TRBV15; J gene: TRBJ1-2; D gene: NA; CDR3 length: 13; CDR3 DNA: TGTGCCACCAGCCTCCAGGGCTCCCATGGCTACACCTTC; CDR3 protein: CATSLQGSHGYTF
clone size: NA; V gene: TRBV6-6; J gene: TRBJ2-7; D gene: NA; CDR3 length: 12; CDR3 DNA: TGTGCCAGCGGGGGCTTCTCCTACGAGCAGTACTTC; CDR3 protein: CASGGFSYEQYF
clone size: NA; V gene: TRBV4-1; J gene: TRBJ2-7; D gene: NA; CDR3 length: 13; CDR3 DNA: TGCGCCAGCAGCTCGGACAGAGCCTACGAGCAGTACTTC; CDR3 protein: CASSSDRAYEQYF
clone size: NA; V gene: TRBV7-3; J gene: TRBJ2-2; D gene: NA; CDR3 length: 15; CDR3 DNA: TGTGCCAGCAGCTTAATATTGGGGGACACCGGGGAGCTGTTTTTT; CDR3 protein: CASSLILGDTGELFF
clone size: few; V gene: TRBV1; J gene: TRBJ2-1; D gene: NA; CDR3 length: 19; CDR3 DNA: TGCACCAGCAGCCAAGATAACCCTAGCGGGAGGGCCGTGTACAATGAGCAGTTCTTC; CDR3 protein: CTSSQDNPSGRAVYNEQFF
clone size: NA; V gene: TRBV5-1; J gene: TRBJ2-1; D gene: NA; CDR3 length: 13; CDR3 DNA: TGCGCCAGCAGCCTTTATCCCTACAATGAGCAGTTCTTC; CDR3 protein: CASSLYPYNEQFF
clone size: once; V gene: TRBV29-1; J gene: TRBJ2-5; D gene: NA; CDR3 length: 11; CDR3 DNA: TGCAGCGTTGGATTTCGAGAGACCCAGTACTTC; CDR3 protein: CSVGFRETQYF
clone size: NA; V gene: TRBV5-1; J gene: TRBJ2-3; D gene: NA; CDR3 length: 11; CDR3 DNA: TGCGCCAGCCAAGACCACTATACGCAGTATTTT; CDR3 protein: CASQDHYTQYF
clone size: NA; V gene: TRBV5-1; J gene: TRBJ1-1; D gene: NA; CDR3 length: 13; CDR3 DNA: TGCGCCAGCAGCACGGACAGTAGGGCTGAAGCTTTCTTT; CDR3 protein: CASSTDSRAEAFF
clone size: NA; V gene: TRBV4-3; J gene: TRBJ1-4; D gene: TRBD1; CDR3 length: 16; CDR3 DNA: TGCGCCAGCAGCCAAGGGTCCGGGACAGGGGGCGAAAAACTGTTTTTT; CDR3 protein: CASSQGSGTGGEKLFF
clone size: few; V gene: TRBV7-2; J gene: TRBJ1-2; D gene: NA; CDR3 length: 15; CDR3 DNA: TGTGCCAGCAGCCTAAACAGGCGAGATCCCTATGGCTACACCTTC; CDR3 protein: CASSLNRRDPYGYTF
clone size: NA; V gene: TRBV5-1; J gene: TRBJ1-1; D gene: TRBD1; CDR3 length: 15; CDR3 DNA: TGCGCCAGCAGCTTGTTGGGGGACAGGAACACTGAAGCTTTCTTT; CDR3 protein: CASSLLGDRNTEAFF
clone size: few; V gene: TRBV30; J gene: TRBJ1-5; D gene: TRBD1; CDR3 length: 14; CDR3 DNA: TGTGCCTGGACCGCGGACAGGCTTAATCAGCCCCAGCATTTT; CDR3 protein: CAWTADRLNQPQHF
clone size: NA; V gene: TRBV5-1; J gene: TRBJ1-1; D gene: TRBD1; CDR3 length: 14; CDR3 DNA: TGCGCCAGCAGCTCCTTTACAGGGGACACTGAAGCTTTCTTT; CDR3 protein: CASSSFTGDTEAFF
clone size: NA; V gene: TRBV5-6; J gene: TRBJ2-3; D gene: TRBD2; CDR3 length: 17; CDR3 DNA: TGTGCCAGCACCCCCGGCTATACTAGCGGGGGCACAGATACGCAGTATTTT; CDR3 protein: CASTPGYTSGGTDTQYF
clone size: NA; V gene: TRBV5-6; J gene: TRBJ2-1; D gene: NA; CDR3 length: 14; CDR3 DNA: TGTGCCAGCAGAAGGGAGAGGAGCCTTGATGAGCAGTTCTTC; CDR3 protein: CASRRERSLDEQFF
clone size: once; V gene: TRBV7-9; J gene: TRBJ1-1; D gene: TRBD1; CDR3 length: 14; CDR3 DNA: TGTGCCAGCAGTAGGACAGGGGGCGGCACTGAAGCTTTCTTT; CDR3 protein: CASSRTGGGTEAFF
clone size: NA; V gene: TRBV29-1; J gene: TRBJ2-3; D gene: TRBD2; CDR3 length: 14; CDR3 DNA: TGCAGCGTCAAACGCCTAGCGGGGGGAGATACGCAGTATTTT; CDR3 protein: CSVKRLAGGDTQYF
clone size: NA; V gene: TRBV10-3; J gene: TRBJ2-3; D gene: NA; CDR3 length: 11; CDR3 DNA: TGTGCCACCTCGGGCACAGATACGCAGTATTTT; CDR3 protein: CATSGTDTQYF
clone size: NA; V gene: TRBV7-3; J gene: TRBJ2-3; D gene: NA; CDR3 length: 14; CDR3 DNA: TGTGCCAGCAGCTTAATAGGGGCCGGAGATACGCAGTATTTT; CDR3 protein: CASSLIGAGDTQYF
clone size: NA; V gene: TRBV25-1; J gene: TRBJ1-1; D gene: NA; CDR3 length: 12; CDR3 DNA: TGTGCCAGCAGTGAAAAGCAGACTGAAGCTTTCTTT; CDR3 protein: CASSEKQTEAFF
clone size: NA; V gene: TRBV5-1; J gene: TRBJ1-2; D gene: NA; CDR3 length: 14; CDR3 DNA: TGCGCCAGCAGCGTGTTGGGGGCCAACTATGGCTACACCTTC; CDR3 protein: CASSVLGANYGYTF
clone size: NA; V gene: TRBV19; J gene: TRBJ2-2; D gene: NA; CDR3 length: 16; CDR3 DNA: TGTGCCAGTAGTATTGATACGCGAGGGGACCCCGGGGAGCTGTTTTTT; CDR3 protein: CASSIDTRGDPGELFF
clone size: NA; V gene: TRBV14; J gene: TRBJ1-1; D gene: TRBD1; CDR3 length: 13; CDR3 DNA: TGTGCCAGCAGCCGGACAGGAAACACTGAAGCTTTCTTT; CDR3 protein: CASSRTGNTEAFF
clone size: NA; V gene: TRBV5-1; J gene: TRBJ2-1; D gene: TRBD2; CDR3 length: 12; CDR3 DNA: TGCGCCAGCAGCTTGGAGCGGGAGAAGCAGTTCTTC; CDR3 protein: CASSLEREKQFF
clone size: NA; V gene: TRBV7-2; J gene: TRBJ2-5; D gene: TRBD2; CDR3 length: 15; CDR3 DNA: TGTGCCAGCAGCTTAGCTTGGCTAGCGGTCAAGACCCAGTACTTC; CDR3 protein: CASSLAWLAVKTQYF
clone size: once; V gene: TRBV7-9; J gene: TRBJ1-1; D gene: NA; CDR3 length: 12; CDR3 DNA: TGTGCCAGCAGCCCGATTAACACTGAAGCTTTCTTT; CDR3 protein: CASSPINTEAFF
clone size: once; V gene: TRBV4-1; J gene: TRBJ2-1; D gene: NA; CDR3 length: 16; CDR3 DNA: TGCGCCAGCAGCCAAGTTACGGGATCACCGGGCAATGAGCAGTTCTTC; CDR3 protein: CASSQVTGSPGNEQFF
clone size: NA; V gene: TRBV30; J gene: TRBJ2-2; D gene: NA; CDR3 length: 18; CDR3 DNA: TGTGCCTGGAGCAGTAATAGACAGAACAATACGAACACCGGGGAGCTGTTTTTT; CDR3 protein: CAWSSNRQNNTNTGELFF
clone size: NA; V gene: TRBV7-9; J gene: TRBJ2-1; D gene: TRBD2; CDR3 length: 14; CDR3 DNA: TGTGCCAGCGTCGGACTAGCGGGGGTCAATGAGCAGTTCTTC; CDR3 protein: CASVGLAGVNEQFF
clone size: NA; V gene: TRBV5-6; J gene: TRBJ1-3; D gene: NA; CDR3 length: 12; CDR3 DNA: TGTGCCAGCAGCTGGGAAGGAAACACCATATATTTT; CDR3 protein: CASSWEGNTIYF
clone size: NA; V gene: TRBV14; J gene: TRBJ1-2; D gene: TRBD1; CDR3 length: 16; CDR3 DNA: TGTGCCAGCAGCCAGCAACGCAGGGGGCTCGGTGATGGCTACACCTTC; CDR3 protein: CASSQQRRGLGDGYTF
clone size: NA; V gene: TRBV6-5; J gene: TRBJ2-1; D gene: TRBD2; CDR3 length: 14; CDR3 DNA: TGTGCCAGCTTATCCGGGACTAGCGGGGGGAGGGAGTTCTTC; CDR3 protein: CASLSGTSGGREFF
clone size: NA; V gene: TRBV4-1; J gene: TRBJ1-1; D gene: NA; CDR3 length: 19; CDR3 DNA: TGCGCCAGCAGCCAAGAGTCAGGACGGTATACGATTCTCTCACGGGAAGCTTTCTTT; CDR3 protein: CASSQESGRYTILSREAFF
clone size: NA; V gene: TRBV28; J gene: TRBJ2-7; D gene: NA; CDR3 length: 16; CDR3 DNA: TGTGCCAGCAGTTTTGCCTGGAAGGGAAGCGCCTACGAGCAGTACTTC; CDR3 protein: CASSFAWKGSAYEQYF
clone size: NA; V gene: TRBV7-9; J gene: TRBJ2-3; D gene: TRBD2; CDR3 length: 18; CDR3 DNA: TGTGCCAGCAGCTTCCGGACTAGCGGGGGGGTAGCCACAGATACGCAGTATTTT; CDR3 protein: CASSFRTSGGVATDTQYF
clone size: NA; V gene: TRBV27; J gene: TRBJ1-6; D gene: TRBD1; CDR3 length: 15; CDR3 DNA: TGTGCCAGCAGCCCGGGGACAGGGGCTTATTCACCCCTCCACTTT; CDR3 protein: CASSPGTGAYSPLHF
clone size: NA; V gene: TRBV7-8; J gene: TRBJ2-1; D gene: TRBD2; CDR3 length: 13; CDR3 DNA: TGTGCCAGCAGCTTAGAATGGGGGGGTGAGCAGTTCTTC; CDR3 protein: CASSLEWGGEQFF
clone size: NA; V gene: TRBV15; J gene: TRBJ1-1; D gene: NA; CDR3 length: 15; CDR3 DNA: TGTGCCACCAGCAGAGATCCAGGGCAGAACACTGAAGCTTTCTTT; CDR3 protein: CATSRDPGQNTEAFF
clone size: NA; V gene: TRBV6-1; J gene: TRBJ1-1; D gene: TRBD1; CDR3 length: 13; CDR3 DNA: TGTGCCAGCGCGGGACAGGGAGGAACTGAAGCTTTCTTT; CDR3 protein: CASAGQGGTEAFF
clone size: NA; V gene: TRBV27; J gene: TRBJ1-1; D gene: TRBD1; CDR3 length: 16; CDR3 DNA: TGTGCCAGCAGTTTTGACAGGGGGGGGTCGGACACTGAAGCTTTCTTT; CDR3 protein: CASSFDRGGSDTEAFF
clone size: NA; V gene: TRBV5-4; J gene: TRBJ1-1; D gene: NA; CDR3 length: 16; CDR3 DNA: TGTGCCAGCAGCCGTGATTCTGGGGTAAGGAACACTGAAGCTTTCTTT; CDR3 protein: CASSRDSGVRNTEAFF